This T cell receptor beta chain is drawn from a study of Graves' ophthalmopathy and Graves' hyperthyroidism. The V and J ends lost 5 bases and 12 bases, in that order; junction bases with no gene match: 3. CDR1 is DFQATT, CDR2 SNEGSKA, per germline (reference sequence). The length of the CDR3 is 11 residues. The authors amplified TCR beta CDR3 regions, and they did so from RNA transcripts for repertoire sequencing. Scientists carried out first-round RT-PCR using HTBI primers and then a second-round multiplex PCR. TCRdb re-derived calls from the multiplex PCR reads in MiXCR, one entry per CDR3 protein. The top ten clones hold under 3.5% of a sample with hundreds of thousands of distinct CDR3 sequences, roughly two fifths of them seen once. Notes on the study in general: Blood also contained most of the expanded thyroid clonotypes above 0.001 frequency.

Points on this clonotype: Its specificity is not known.

Lactation, pregnancy, uncontrolled infections and other autoimmune diseases were all grounds for excluding patients. Establishment of the diagnosis relied upon clinical symptoms, serum thyroxine, TRAb, thyroid ultrasound and orbital computed tomography. This rearrangement joins TRBV20-1 to TRBJ1-4; 10 nucleotides line up with TRBD1. The TCR comes from an adult man with Graves' ophthalmopathy. The sample consisted of peripheral blood. CDR3 sequence reads: CSAGTGDQLFF. Here the CDR3 DNA reads TGCAGTGCTGGGACAGGGGACCAACTGTTTTTT.